This TCR beta chain was documented in a study of shared clonotypes between healthy human individuals. This CDR3 comprises 14 residues. The V gene's germline CDR1 is SGDLS and CDR2 YYNGEE. Between the trimmed V and J ends, which lost 0 bases and 6 bases, there was a span of 10 bases. The healthy adult donors were HIV-negative and reported no recent acute infections or vaccinations. All the donors were Caucasian adults who lived in Nashville, Tennessee. Profiling relied on immunoSEQ multiplex PCR, and the TCRdb table lists in-frame clones only, not all of them. The sample includes about 2.4 million clones, roughly 93% of them seen just once.

V is TRBV9 and J is TRBJ2-1; the D gene is possibly TRBD2 (5 bases). The sequence came from a man aged 18 to 29 in good health. Some clones in this sample may be carry-over from other donors' samples. The sequencing input was naive CD4+ T cells from PBMCs. Subset given: CD45RA+ positively selected. CDR3 DNA: TGTGCCAGCAGCGTAGCGGGAACCGGCAATGAGCAGTTCTTC. This encodes CASSVAGTGNEQFF.